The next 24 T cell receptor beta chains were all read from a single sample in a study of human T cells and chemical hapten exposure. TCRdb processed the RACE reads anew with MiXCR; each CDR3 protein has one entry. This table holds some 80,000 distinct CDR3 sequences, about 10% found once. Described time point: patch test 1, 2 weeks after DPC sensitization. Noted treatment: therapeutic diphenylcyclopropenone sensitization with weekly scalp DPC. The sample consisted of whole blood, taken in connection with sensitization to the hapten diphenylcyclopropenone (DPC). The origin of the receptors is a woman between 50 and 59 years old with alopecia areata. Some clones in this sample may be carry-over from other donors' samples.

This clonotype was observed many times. In DNA, the CDR3 is TGTGCCAGCAGCTCCCCTCGGGGGTCGGGGGTCCAAAATCAGCCCCAGCATTTT. Its protein product is CASSSPRGSGVQNQPQHF. The chain combines TRBV7-8 with TRBJ1-5; D perhaps matches TRBD1 (5 bases). V was shortened by 4 bases and J by 4 bases, with 23 bases between the two germline ends. CDR1 and CDR2 (germline): SGHVS, FQNEAQ. The CDR3 is 18 residues long.

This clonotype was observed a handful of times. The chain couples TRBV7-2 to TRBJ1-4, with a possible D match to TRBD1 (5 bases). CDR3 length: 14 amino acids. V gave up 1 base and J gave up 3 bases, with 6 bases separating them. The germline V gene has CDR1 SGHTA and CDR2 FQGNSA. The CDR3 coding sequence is TGTGCCAGCAGCTTAGAGACAGCTAATGAAAAACTGTTTTTT. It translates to CASSLETANEKLFF.

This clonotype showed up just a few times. CDR3 amino acids: CASSIWGPIAGGPFSSEQYF. The CDR3 coding sequence is TGTGCCAGTAGTATCTGGGGCCCGATAGCGGGAGGGCCGTTTTCGTCCGAGCAGTACTTC. The gene calls are TRBV19 and TRBJ2-7; 11 bases align to TRBD2. The CDR3 runs to 20 residues. Germline CDR1 reads LNHDA; CDR2 reads SQIVND (reference sequence). J lost 6 bases, V lost 3 bases, and 22 bases had no gene match.

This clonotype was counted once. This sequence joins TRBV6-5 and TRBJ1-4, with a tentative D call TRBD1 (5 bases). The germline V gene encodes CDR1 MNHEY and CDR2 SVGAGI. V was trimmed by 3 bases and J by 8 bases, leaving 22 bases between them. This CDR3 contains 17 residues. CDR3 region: CASSYRMTLSRGEKLFF. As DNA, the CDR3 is TGTGCCAGCAGTTATCGCATGACACTTTCCCGGGGCGAAAAACTGTTTTTT.

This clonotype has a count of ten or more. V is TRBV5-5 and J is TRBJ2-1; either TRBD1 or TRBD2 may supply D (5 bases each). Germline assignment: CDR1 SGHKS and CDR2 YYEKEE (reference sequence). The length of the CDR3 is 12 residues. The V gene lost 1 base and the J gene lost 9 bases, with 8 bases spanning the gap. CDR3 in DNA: TGTGCCAGCAGCTTGCGGGGCGCTGAGCAGTTCTTC. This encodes CASSLRGAEQFF.

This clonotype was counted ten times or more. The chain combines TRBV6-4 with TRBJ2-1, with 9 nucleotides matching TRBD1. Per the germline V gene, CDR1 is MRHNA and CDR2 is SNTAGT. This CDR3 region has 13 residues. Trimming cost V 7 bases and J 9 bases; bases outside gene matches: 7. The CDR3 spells CASMGTGMSEQFF. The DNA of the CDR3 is TGTGCCAGCATGGGGACAGGGATGAGTGAGCAGTTCTTC.

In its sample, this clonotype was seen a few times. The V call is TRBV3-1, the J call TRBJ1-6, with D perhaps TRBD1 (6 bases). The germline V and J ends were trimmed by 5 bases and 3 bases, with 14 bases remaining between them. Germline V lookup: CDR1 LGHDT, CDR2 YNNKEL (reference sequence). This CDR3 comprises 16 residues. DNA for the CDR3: TGTGCCAGCAGCTCCTGGACAGCGGGCTATAATTCACCCCTCCACTTT. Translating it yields CASSSWTAGYNSPLHF.

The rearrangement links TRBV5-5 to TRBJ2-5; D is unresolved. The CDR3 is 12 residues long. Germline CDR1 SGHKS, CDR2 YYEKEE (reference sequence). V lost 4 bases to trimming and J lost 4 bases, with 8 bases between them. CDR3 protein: CASSLATETQYF. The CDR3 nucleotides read TGTGCCAGCAGCCTTGCTACAGAGACCCAGTACTTC.

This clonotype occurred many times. DNA for the CDR3: TGTGCCAGCACCGTACCTAAGGACAGGGCCAACACCGGGGAGCTGTTTTTT. Encoded protein: CASTVPKDRANTGELFF. The genes are TRBV6-6 and TRBJ2-2; 8 bases are a match to TRBD1. Germline V gene data show CDR1 as MNHNY and CDR2 as SVGAGI (reference sequence). The CDR3 sequence is 17 residues long. V was clipped by 7 bases and J by 2 bases; unmatched bases: 12.

In DNA, the CDR3 is TGCAGCGTATCCTCTGGGGCCAACGTCCTGACTTTC. The encoded protein is CSVSSGANVLTF. This rearrangement joins TRBV29-1 to TRBJ2-6, with D hard to call. This CDR3 has 12 amino acids. The V and J ends lost 6 bases and 0 bases respectively, with 3 bases between them. Per the germline V gene, CDR1 is SQVTM and CDR2 is ANQGSEA.

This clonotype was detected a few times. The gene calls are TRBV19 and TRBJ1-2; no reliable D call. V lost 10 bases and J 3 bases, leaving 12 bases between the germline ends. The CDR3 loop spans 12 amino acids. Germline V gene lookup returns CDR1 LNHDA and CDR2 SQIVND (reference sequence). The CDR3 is CATRGPDYGYTF. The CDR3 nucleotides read TGTGCCACCCGTGGCCCTGACTATGGCTACACCTTC.

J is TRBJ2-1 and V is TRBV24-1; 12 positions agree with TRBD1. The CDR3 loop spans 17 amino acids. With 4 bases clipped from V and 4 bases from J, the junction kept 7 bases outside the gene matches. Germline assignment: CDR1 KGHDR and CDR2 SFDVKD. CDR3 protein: CATSDKGTGGMYNEQFF. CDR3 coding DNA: TGTGCCACCAGTGACAAAGGGACAGGGGGCATGTACAATGAGCAGTTCTTC.

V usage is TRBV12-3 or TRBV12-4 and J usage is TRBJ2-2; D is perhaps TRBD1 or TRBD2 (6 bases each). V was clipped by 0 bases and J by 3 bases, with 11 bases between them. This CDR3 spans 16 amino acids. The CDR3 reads CASSLAVGGDTGELFF. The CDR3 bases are TGTGCCAGCAGTTTAGCGGTGGGGGGCGACACCGGGGAGCTGTTTTTT.

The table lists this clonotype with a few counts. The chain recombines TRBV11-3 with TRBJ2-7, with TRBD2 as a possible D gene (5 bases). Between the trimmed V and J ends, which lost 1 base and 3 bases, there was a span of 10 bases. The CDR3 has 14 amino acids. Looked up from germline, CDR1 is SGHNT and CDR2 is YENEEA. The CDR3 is CASSLGAGNYEQYF. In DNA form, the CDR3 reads TGTGCCAGCAGCTTAGGGGCCGGGAACTACGAGCAGTACTTC.

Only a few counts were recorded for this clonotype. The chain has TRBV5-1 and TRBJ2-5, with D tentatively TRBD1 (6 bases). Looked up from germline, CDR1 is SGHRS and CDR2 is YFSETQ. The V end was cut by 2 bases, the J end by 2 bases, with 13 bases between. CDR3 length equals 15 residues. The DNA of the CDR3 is TGCGCCAGCAGCTTCGGGACAAATACACAAGAGACCCAGTACTTC. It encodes CASSFGTNTQETQYF.

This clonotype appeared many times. The CDR3 reads CASSQGDTQYF. CDR3 nucleotides: TGCGCCAGCAGCCAAGGCGATACGCAGTATTTT. The rearrangement links TRBV4-3 to TRBJ2-3; no reliable D call. Germline V gives CDR1 LGHNA, CDR2 YSLEER. V lost 1 base, J lost 6 bases, and 2 bases lay in between. The CDR3 runs 11 residues.

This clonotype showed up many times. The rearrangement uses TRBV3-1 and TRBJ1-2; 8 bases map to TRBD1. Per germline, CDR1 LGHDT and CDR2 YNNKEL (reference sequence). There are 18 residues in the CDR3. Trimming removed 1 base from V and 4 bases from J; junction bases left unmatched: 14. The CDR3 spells CASSQAAPKQGGSYGYTF. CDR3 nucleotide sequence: TGTGCCAGCAGCCAAGCGGCACCGAAACAGGGGGGAAGCTATGGCTACACCTTC.

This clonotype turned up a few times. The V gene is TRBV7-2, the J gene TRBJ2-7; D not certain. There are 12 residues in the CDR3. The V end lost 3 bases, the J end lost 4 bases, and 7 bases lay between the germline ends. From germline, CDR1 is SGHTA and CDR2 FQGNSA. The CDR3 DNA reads TGTGCCAGCAGCTTTGATCGGTACGAGCAGTACTTC. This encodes CASSFDRYEQYF.

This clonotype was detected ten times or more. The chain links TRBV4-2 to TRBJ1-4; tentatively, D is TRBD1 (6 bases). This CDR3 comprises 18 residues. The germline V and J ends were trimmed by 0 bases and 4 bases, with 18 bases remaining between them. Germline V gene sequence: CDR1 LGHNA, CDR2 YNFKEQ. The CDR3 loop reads CASSQEGLSGDHNEKLFF. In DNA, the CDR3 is TGTGCCAGCAGCCAAGAGGGTTTATCAGGGGATCATAATGAAAAACTGTTTTTT.

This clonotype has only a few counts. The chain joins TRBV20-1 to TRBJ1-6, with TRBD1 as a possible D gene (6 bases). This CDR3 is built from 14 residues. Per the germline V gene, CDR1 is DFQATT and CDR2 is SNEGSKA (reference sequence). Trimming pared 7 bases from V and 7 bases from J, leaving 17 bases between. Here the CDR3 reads CSVRTGTPNSPLHF. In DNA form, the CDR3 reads TGCAGTGTCCGAACCGGGACACCAAATTCACCCCTCCACTTT.

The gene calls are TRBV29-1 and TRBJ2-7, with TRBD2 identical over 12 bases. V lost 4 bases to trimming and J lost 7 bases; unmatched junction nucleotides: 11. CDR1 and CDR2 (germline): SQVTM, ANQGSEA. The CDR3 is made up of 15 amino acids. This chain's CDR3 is CSVGSLAGGRSEQYF. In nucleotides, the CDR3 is TGCAGCGTTGGTTCACTAGCGGGAGGCCGGTCGGAGCAGTACTTC.

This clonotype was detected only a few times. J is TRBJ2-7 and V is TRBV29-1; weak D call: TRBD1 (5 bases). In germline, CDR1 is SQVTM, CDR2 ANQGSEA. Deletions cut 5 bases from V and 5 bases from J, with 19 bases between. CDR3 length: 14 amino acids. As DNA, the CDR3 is TGCAGCGTTACCTGGGGCATAGCACGCAACGAGCAGTACTTC. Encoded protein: CSVTWGIARNEQYF.

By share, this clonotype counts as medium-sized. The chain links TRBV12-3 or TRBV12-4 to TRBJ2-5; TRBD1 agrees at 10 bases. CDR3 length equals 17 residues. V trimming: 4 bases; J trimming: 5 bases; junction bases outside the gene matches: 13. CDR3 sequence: CASSSAVRDRGYETQYF. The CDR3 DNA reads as TGTGCCAGCAGTTCGGCGGTCCGGGACAGGGGATATGAGACCCAGTACTTC.

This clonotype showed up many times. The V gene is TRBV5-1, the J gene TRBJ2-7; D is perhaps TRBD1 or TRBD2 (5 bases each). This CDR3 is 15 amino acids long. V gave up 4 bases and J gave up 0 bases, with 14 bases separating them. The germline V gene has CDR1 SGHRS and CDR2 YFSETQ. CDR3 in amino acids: CASSTGTASSYEQYF. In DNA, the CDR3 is TGCGCCAGCAGCACTGGGACCGCCAGCTCCTACGAGCAGTACTTC.